Below are 15 T cell receptor beta chains sequenced from a single sample in a study of CD8 T cells in Susac syndrome. Reverse transcription of 0.5 to 1 ug RNA was performed with random hexamers. MiXCR, run by TCRdb on the immunoSEQ multiplex PCR reads, gives a single entry per CDR3 protein. The sample has more than 95,000 distinct CDR3 sequences, more than 90% seen once. Sequencing was performed on CD8+ T cells from PBMCs. Receptor source: a human donor with Susac syndrome.

The DNA of the CDR3 is TGTGCCAGCAGCTTGGTGACAGGGGCTGTGAGTTACGAGCAGTACTTC. Its translation is CASSLVTGAVSYEQYF. V and J are TRBV7-9 and TRBJ2-7; TRBD1 agrees at 8 bases. The CDR3 covers 16 residues. The V gene end was trimmed by 3 bases and the J gene end by 4 bases; junction bases not matched to a gene: 11. Germline V gene lookup returns CDR1 SEHNR and CDR2 FQNEAQ (reference sequence).

The chain combines TRBV24-1 with TRBJ2-1; D is ambiguous. Germline values: CDR1 KGHDR, CDR2 SFDVKD. The V end was cut by 0 bases, the J end by 8 bases, with 10 bases between. The CDR3 runs to 14 residues. CDR3 protein: CATSDLPPKDEQFF. CDR3 sequence (DNA): TGTGCCACCAGTGATTTGCCCCCGAAGGATGAGCAGTTCTTC.

This clonotype came up once. V and J are TRBV27 and TRBJ2-1; 7 bases line up with TRBD2. CDR3 length: 16 residues. The ends lost 3 bases at V and 4 bases at J; junction bases unmatched: 9. Germline lookup yields CDR1 MNHEY and CDR2 SMNVEV (reference sequence). The CDR3 reads CASSFSAGPQYNEQFF. In nucleotides, the CDR3 is TGTGCCAGCAGTTTTTCAGCGGGGCCACAGTACAATGAGCAGTTCTTC.

The count of this clonotype is one. CDR3 coding DNA: TGTGCCAGCAGTTACTACCGGACGGTAACTAATGAAAAACTGTTTTTT. Translation: CASSYYRTVTNEKLFF. This chain joins TRBV6-5 and TRBJ1-4; D gene unclear. Germline V lookup: CDR1 MNHEY, CDR2 SVGAGI. The CDR3 has 16 amino acids. Deletions cut 1 base from V and 1 base from J, with 10 bases between.

As to this clonotype: No DNA is shown, since the ends of the CDR3 on it are uncertain; the CDR3 is the one TCRdb lists. The rearrangement uses TRBV21-1 and TRBJ1-3; TRBD1 is the table's D call and was not checked against the DNA. TRBV21-1 is tagged as a pseudogene. The CDR3 is 14 residues long, counting both termini. CDR3 protein: CASSKVGDGNTIYF.

The chain recombines TRBV14 with TRBJ2-3; D gene uncertain. V lost 1 base to trimming and J lost 0 bases, with 5 bases between them. Germline CDR1 SGHDN, CDR2 FVKESK. The CDR3 covers 14 residues. The CDR3 is CASSQGYSTDTQYF. The DNA for the CDR3 is TGTGCCAGCAGCCAAGGTTATAGCACAGATACGCAGTATTTT.

V is TRBV12-3 or TRBV12-4 and J is TRBJ1-2, with D hard to call. This CDR3 contains 16 residues. V was cut by 5 bases and J by 3 bases, with 19 bases left in between. Written as DNA, the CDR3 is TGTGCCAGCAGTCCCGTTGGCACTCAGGTTGACTATGGCTACACCTTC. This sequence encodes CASSPVGTQVDYGYTF.

This chain links TRBV30 with TRBJ2-7; D is uncertain. Between the trimmed V and J ends, which lost 3 bases and 3 bases, there was a span of 12 bases. This CDR3 spans 13 amino acids. Germline CDR1 GTSNPN, CDR2 SVGIG (reference sequence). The DNA of the CDR3 is TGTGCCTGGAGCAAAAAAAACGGCTACGAGCAGTACTTC. It specifies CAWSKKNGYEQYF.

The chain recombines TRBV18 with TRBJ1-2, with D unresolved. The V gene's germline CDR1 is KGHSH and CDR2 LQKENI. The CDR3 has 13 amino acids. V lost 3 bases and J 5 bases, leaving 10 bases between the germline ends. The CDR3 region is CASSPADYYGYTF. Written as DNA, the CDR3 is TGTGCCAGCTCACCGGCGGATTATTATGGCTACACCTTC.

The genes are TRBV13 and TRBJ1-1; 7 nucleotides agree with TRBD1. Germline V gene lookup returns CDR1 PRHDT and CDR2 FYEKMQ (reference sequence). This CDR3 is built from 15 residues. Trimming cost V 6 bases and J 2 bases; bases outside gene matches: 9. In DNA, the CDR3 is TGTGCCAGCAGGGAGAACAGGGGAGGAAACACTGAAGCTTTCTTT. Encoded protein: CASRENRGGNTEAFF.

This chain joins TRBV12-3 or TRBV12-4 and TRBJ1-2, with a weak D call TRBD1 (5 bases). Trimming cost V 1 base and J 7 bases, with 13 bases left between them. This CDR3 region has 14 residues. Here the CDR3 reads CASSLGPGRGGYTF. In DNA form, the CDR3 reads TGTGCCAGCAGTTTAGGTCCGGGGCGGGGTGGCTACACCTTC.

CDR3 DNA sequence: TGTGCCAGTAGTTCGGCCCTTCGGGAGACCCAGTACTTC. Translating gives CASSSALRETQYF. The V and J genes are TRBV19 and TRBJ2-5; D is undetermined. Germline V lookup: CDR1 LNHDA, CDR2 SQIVND (reference sequence). The CDR3 runs to 13 residues. Trimming removed 5 bases from V and 5 bases from J, with 12 bases in between.

The chain recombines TRBV12-3 or TRBV12-4 with TRBJ1-5; 7 positions agree with TRBD1. The CDR3 runs 14 residues. V shed 6 bases and J 6 bases; nucleotides not matched to a gene: 8. The CDR3: CASSPDRASQPQHF. The CDR3 nucleotides are TGTGCCAGCAGCCCTGACAGGGCCTCTCAGCCCCAGCATTTT.

The DNA of the CDR3 is TGTGCCAGCAGCCCCGGGACTAGCGGGTGGGATACGCAGTATTTT. Residues: CASSPGTSGWDTQYF. The chain recombines TRBV6-5 with TRBJ2-3; 12 bases map to TRBD2. The CDR3 has 15 residues. Germline CDR1 is MNHEY and CDR2 is SVGAGI. V shed 6 bases, J shed 6 bases, and the junction held 7 bases outside the gene matches.

The chain carries TRBV6-2 or TRBV6-3 and TRBJ2-2, with D hard to call. V was shortened by 2 bases and J by 2 bases, with 6 bases between the two germline ends. The length of the CDR3 is 14 residues. Germline lookup yields CDR1 MNHEY and CDR2 SVGEGT. CDR3 DNA: TGTGCCAGCAGTTACCTGGATAACACCGGGGAGCTGTTTTTT. Translation: CASSYLDNTGELFF.